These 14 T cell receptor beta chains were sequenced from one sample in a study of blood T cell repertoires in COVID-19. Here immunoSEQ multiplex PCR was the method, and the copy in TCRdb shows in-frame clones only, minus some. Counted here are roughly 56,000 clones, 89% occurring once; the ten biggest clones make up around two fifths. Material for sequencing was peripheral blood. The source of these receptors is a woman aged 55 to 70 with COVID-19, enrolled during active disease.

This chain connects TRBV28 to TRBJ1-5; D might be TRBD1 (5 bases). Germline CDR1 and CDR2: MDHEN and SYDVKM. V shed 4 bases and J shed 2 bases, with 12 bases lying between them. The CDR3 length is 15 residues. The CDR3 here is CASSWPGQGNQPQHF. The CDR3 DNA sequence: TGTGCCAGCAGTTGGCCCGGACAAGGCAATCAGCCCCAGCATTTT.

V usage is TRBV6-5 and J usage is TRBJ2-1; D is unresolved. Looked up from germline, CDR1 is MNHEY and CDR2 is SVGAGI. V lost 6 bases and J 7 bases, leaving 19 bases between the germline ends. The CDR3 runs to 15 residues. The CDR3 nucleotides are TGTGCCAGCAGAAGACGACCGGAGCCCATAAATGAGCAGTTCTTC. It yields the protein CASRRRPEPINEQFF.

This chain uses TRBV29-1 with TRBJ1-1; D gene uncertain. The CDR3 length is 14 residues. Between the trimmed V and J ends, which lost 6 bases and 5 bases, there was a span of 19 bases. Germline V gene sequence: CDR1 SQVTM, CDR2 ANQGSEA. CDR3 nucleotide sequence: TGCAGCGTCGGGGATACAAAGCAGATTACTGAAGCTTTCTTT. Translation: CSVGDTKQITEAFF.

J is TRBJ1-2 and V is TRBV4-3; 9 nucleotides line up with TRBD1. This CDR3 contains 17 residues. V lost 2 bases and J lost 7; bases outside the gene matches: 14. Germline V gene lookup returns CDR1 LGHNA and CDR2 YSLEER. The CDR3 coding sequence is TGCGCCAGCAGCCAACGGGGACAGGGTACCCCCTTTGGTGGCTACACCTTC. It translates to CASSQRGQGTPFGGYTF.

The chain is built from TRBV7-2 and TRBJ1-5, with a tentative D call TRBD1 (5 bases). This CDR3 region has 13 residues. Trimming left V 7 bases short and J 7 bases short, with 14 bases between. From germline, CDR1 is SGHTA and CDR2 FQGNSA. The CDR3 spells CASTSGGLQPQHF. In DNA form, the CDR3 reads TGTGCCAGCACCTCTGGGGGGTTACAGCCCCAGCATTTT. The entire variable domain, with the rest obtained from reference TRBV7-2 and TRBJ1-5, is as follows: GAGVSQSPSNKVTEKGKDVELRCDPISGHTALYWYRQSLGQGLEFLIYFQGNSAPDKSGLPSDRFSAERTGGSVSTLTIQRTQQEDSAVYLCASTSGGLQPQHFGDGTRLSIL.

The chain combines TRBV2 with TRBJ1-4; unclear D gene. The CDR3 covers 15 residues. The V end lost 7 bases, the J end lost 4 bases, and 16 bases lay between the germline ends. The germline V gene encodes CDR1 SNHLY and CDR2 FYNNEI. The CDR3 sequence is CASNLQGRGNEKLFF. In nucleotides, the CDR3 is TGTGCCAGCAACCTACAAGGAAGAGGTAATGAAAAACTGTTTTTT.

The CDR3 here is CASSPKDRVRNEQFF. DNA of the CDR3: TGTGCCAGCAGCCCCAAGGACAGGGTGAGAAATGAGCAGTTCTTC. The chain has TRBV7-2 and TRBJ2-1; TRBD1 matches at 8 bases. The V gene end was trimmed by 5 bases and the J gene end by 7 bases; junction bases not matched to a gene: 10. The CDR3 is made up of 15 amino acids. CDR1 is SGHTA and CDR2 is FQGNSA in the germline V gene.

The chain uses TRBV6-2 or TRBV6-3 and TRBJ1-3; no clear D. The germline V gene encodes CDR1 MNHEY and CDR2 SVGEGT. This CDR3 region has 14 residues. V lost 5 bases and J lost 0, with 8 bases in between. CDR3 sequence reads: CASSQQFSGNTIYF. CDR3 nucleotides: TGTGCCAGCAGTCAACAGTTCTCTGGAAACACCATATATTTT.

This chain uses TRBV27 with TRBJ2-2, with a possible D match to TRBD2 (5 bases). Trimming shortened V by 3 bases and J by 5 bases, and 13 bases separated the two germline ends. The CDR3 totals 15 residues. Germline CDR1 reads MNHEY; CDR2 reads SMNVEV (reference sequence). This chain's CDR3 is CASSFTLPGTGELFF. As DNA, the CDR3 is TGTGCCAGCAGTTTTACACTACCGGGAACCGGGGAGCTGTTTTTT.

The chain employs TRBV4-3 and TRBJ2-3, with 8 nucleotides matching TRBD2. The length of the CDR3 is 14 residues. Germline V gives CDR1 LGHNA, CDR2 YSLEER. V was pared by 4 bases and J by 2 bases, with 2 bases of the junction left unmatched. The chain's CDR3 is CASSLREVTDTQYF. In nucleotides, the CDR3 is TGCGCCAGCAGCCTGCGGGAGGTCACAGATACGCAGTATTTT.

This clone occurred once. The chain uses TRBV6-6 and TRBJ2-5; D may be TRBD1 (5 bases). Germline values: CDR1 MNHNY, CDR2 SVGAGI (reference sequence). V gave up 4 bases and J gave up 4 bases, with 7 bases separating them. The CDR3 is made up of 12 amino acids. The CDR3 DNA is TGTGCCAGCAGTTCGCAGGGAGAGACCCAGTACTTC. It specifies CASSSQGETQYF.

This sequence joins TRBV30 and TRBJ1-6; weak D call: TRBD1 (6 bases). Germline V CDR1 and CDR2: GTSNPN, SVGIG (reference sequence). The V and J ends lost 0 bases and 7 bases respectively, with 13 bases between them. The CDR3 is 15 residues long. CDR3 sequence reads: CAWSVLTQGNSPLHF. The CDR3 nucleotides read TGTGCCTGGAGTGTACTTACTCAGGGGAATTCACCCCTCCACTTT.

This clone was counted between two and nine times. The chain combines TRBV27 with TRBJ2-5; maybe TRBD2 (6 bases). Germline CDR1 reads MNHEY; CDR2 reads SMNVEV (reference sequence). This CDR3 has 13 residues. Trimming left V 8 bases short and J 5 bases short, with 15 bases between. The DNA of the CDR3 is TGTGCCAGCTCTCGGACTGCGGGGGAGACCCAGTACTTC. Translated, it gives CASSRTAGETQYF.

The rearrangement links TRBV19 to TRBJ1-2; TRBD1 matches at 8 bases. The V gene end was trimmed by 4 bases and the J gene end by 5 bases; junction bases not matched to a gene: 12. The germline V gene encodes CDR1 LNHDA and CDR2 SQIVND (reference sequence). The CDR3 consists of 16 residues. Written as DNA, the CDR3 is TGTGCCAGTAGTAACCCACGAATTGACAGGGGATATGGCTACACCTTC. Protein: CASSNPRIDRGYGYTF.